This T cell receptor (beta chain) was documented in a study of blood T cell repertoires in COVID-19 (dated by TCRdb to about 2020). For context, the study as a whole: Samples covering the acute and convalescent phases of COVID-19 were provided by collaborators in the United States, Italy and Spain. The prospective study material was composed of cDNA or gDNA derived from T cells, B-cell-depleted T cells, or PBMCs. Deeply sampled blood TCRbeta repertoires from subjects exposed to, actively infected with, or recovered from COVID-19 were included in the dataset. The repertoires were released in a freely available public database meant as a resource for research on the immune response to SARS-CoV-2. Samples were obtained from the ongoing ImmuneRACE study (first 160 participants) and from about 1,300 subjects provided by 6 global collaborators. Nearly every sample came with metadata listing a de-identified subject ID, COVID-19 status, age in years and sex. HLA class I and class II types, where available, came from metadata supplied by the sample provider rather than from assay-based typing.

TCRbeta CDR3 regions were amplified from genomic DNA using the immunoSEQ Assay, a bias-controlled multiplex PCR. As for how the authors treated the data: Nucleated cell counts per sample were estimated from amplification of reference gene primers within the assay. To quantify the absolute abundance of each unique TCRbeta CDR3 rearrangement, sequence reads were collapsed and filtered. For each sample, productive Simpson clonality was calculated as the square root of Simpson's diversity index across productive rearrangements. In TCRdb, the immuneACCESS table is reduced to in-frame sequences with V and J assigned. These tables do not hold every clone; where another copy was compared, an unresolved V gene accounts for under half, and the others remain unexplained. That table is the source of V, J and clone size, and D and trimming were worked out from the DNA. In this sample the table shows some 350,000 clones, 90% of which occur a single time. The ten top clones hold around 7% of the sample.

What the study reported, not specific to this receptor: The amount of clinical and demographic metadata varied by source and participant and was provided uncurated.

About this clone: Its antigen has not been determined. Base qualities are missing; no much larger clone stands one base away.

Collaborating institutions collected whole blood in K2EDTA tubes following their own protocols. For TCRbeta analysis, collaborator samples were shipped as frozen whole blood, as isolated PBMCs, or as DNA extracted from either sample type. CDR1 and CDR2 are read off the germline V gene as SGHAT and FQNNGV. Including the terminal cysteine and phenylalanine, the CDR3 comprises 15 residues. Solely the CDR3 DNA is kept, with 45 bases framed from the first base. Germline trimming amounts to 3 bases on V and 5 bases on J, with 7 as the count of junction bases outside the gene matches. The sequence came from a man younger than 35 with active or convalescent COVID-19. Sequenced material: peripheral blood. In this chain, TRBV11-2 is recombined with TRBJ2-1, with 7 central nucleotides matching TRBD2. In nucleotides, the sequence is TGTGCCAGCAGCTTTTTTGGGGGAGGGAACAATGAGCAGTTCTTC. This gives the protein CASSFFGGGNNEQFF.